Listed below are T cell receptor beta chains from one sample, sequenced in a study of OX40 agonist ivuxolimab in advanced cancers. Profiling relied on immunoSEQ multiplex PCR, and the TCRdb table lists in-frame clones only, not all of them. Of about 54,000 clones in the sample, about 81% were seen once. The sequenced sample was CD4+ or CD8+ T cells sorted from blood, obtained in a trial of the OX40 agonist ivuxolimab. Source of these receptors: an adult with an advanced solid tumor such as melanoma, head and neck, liver or kidney cancer. CDR3s include the opening cysteine and the closing phenylalanine or tryptophan. Fields, in order: V gene, clone size, D gene, J gene, CDR3 length, CDR3 DNA, CDR3 protein. The D gene is left open where the match is weak. Clone size is not always given. Where it is, it says once, few, many or a class for expanded clones.

TRBV28	NA	NA	TRBJ2-5	15	TGTGCCAGCAGTTACTTGGGGGACGAGGAAGAGACCCAGTACTTC	CASSYLGDEEETQYF
TRBV4-2	NA	TRBD2	TRBJ2-3	17	TGTGCCAGCAGCCAACCCCGGGGGGGACCTAGCACAGATACGCAGTATTTT	CASSQPRGGPSTDTQYF
TRBV10-1	NA	NA	TRBJ2-2	14	TGCGCCAGCAGTGAGAACACGAACACCGGGGAGCTGTTTTTT	CASSENTNTGELFF
TRBV9	NA	TRBD1	TRBJ1-4	14	TGTGCCAGCAACCAACAGGGGATCCATGAAAAACTGTTTTTT	CASNQQGIHEKLFF
TRBV6-1	few	NA	TRBJ1-6	14	TGTGCCAGCAGTGAAAGGCAGAATAATTCACCCCTCCACTTT	CASSERQNNSPLHF
TRBV11-1	NA	TRBD1	TRBJ1-2	16	TGTGCCAGCAGCGAGAGTACAGGGGCCGCTCGCCGGGGCTACACCTTC	CASSESTGAARRGYTF
TRBV4-2	NA	NA	TRBJ2-1	15	TGTGCCAGCAGCCAACTCCGAGGACAGATCAATGAGCAGTTCTTC	CASSQLRGQINEQFF
TRBV10-3	NA	NA	TRBJ2-7	16	TGTGCCATCAGGGATCCCAGCGGCGGGGCCTCCTACGAGCAGTACTTC	CAIRDPSGGASYEQYF
TRBV11-2	NA	NA	TRBJ2-6	16	TGTGCCAGCAGCTTATTTGGGTTGTCTGGGGCCAACGTCCTGACTTTC	CASSLFGLSGANVLTF
TRBV6-5	once	NA	TRBJ2-7	14	TGTGCCAGCAGACCGGTACAGGGCGCCTACGAGCAGTACTTC	CASRPVQGAYEQYF
TRBV5-6	NA	NA	TRBJ2-7	15	TGTGCCAGCAGCCCCCGAGGCAACCATAACTACGAGCAGTACTTC	CASSPRGNHNYEQYF
TRBV5-4	NA	NA	TRBJ2-3	17	TGTGCCAGCACTTCCTTTAGGGGCGCGGGTTCCTCAGATACGCAGTATTTT	CASTSFRGAGSSDTQYF
TRBV6-5	NA	NA	TRBJ2-3	11	TGTGCCAGCTCTAGCACAGATACGCAGTATTTT	CASSSTDTQYF
TRBV7-9	NA	NA	TRBJ2-1	15	TGTGCCAGCAGCGGAGGGGGTGACAGAAACAATGAGCAGTTCTTC	CASSGGGDRNNEQFF